The T cell receptor (beta chain) under discussion was sequenced for a study of blood T cell repertoires in COVID-19. Background on the study: COVID-19 samples, acute and convalescent, were from the United States, Italy and Spain. PBMCs, B-cell-depleted T cells, or T cells were the source of the cDNA or gDNA that made up the material.

In the authors' workflow: The assay estimated nucleated cells by amplifying reference gene primers. Here immunoSEQ multiplex PCR was the method, and the copy in TCRdb shows in-frame clones only, minus some. The DNA was the basis for D and trimming; V, J and clone size are from that table. The table has tens of thousands of clones, approximately 80% seen once. The CDR3 loop spans 14 amino acids. Per the germline V gene, CDR1 is SGHVS and CDR2 is FNYEAQ. The V end lost 5 bases, the J end lost 6 bases, and 13 bases lay between the germline ends. Sequenced: peripheral blood. The gene calls are TRBV7-6 and TRBJ2-2; D is possibly TRBD1 (6 bases). The origin of this receptor is an elderly man with acute or convalescent COVID-19. This CDR3 is CASSKQGRAGELFF. The CDR3 nucleotides read TGTGCCAGCAGCAAACAGGGACGTGCCGGGGAGCTGTTTTTT.